This T cell receptor beta chain was identified in a study of shared clonotypes between healthy human individuals. TCRdb keeps only in-frame clones here, not all; method: immunoSEQ multiplex PCR. The sample consists of some 200,000 clones, around 63% of them appearing once. Study outcomes and limitations: A small donor pool kept down the genetic and exposure-history diversity that was represented.

About this clone: The antigen remains undetermined.

Germline values: CDR1 MNHNS, CDR2 SASEGT. The CDR3 extends over 15 amino acids. Between the trimmed V and J ends, which lost 8 bases and 6 bases, there was a span of 23 bases. Caucasian adults living in Nashville, Tennessee, provided all samples. The material sequenced was memory CD4+ T cells sorted from blood. This sample's subset: CD45RA-negative fraction. The clonotype comes from a man younger than 40 in good health. The chain recombines TRBV6-1 with TRBJ2-7; D may be TRBD2 (6 bases). The CDR3 sequence is CASQRGIVGSGEQYF. CDR3 in DNA: TGTGCCAGCCAGCGCGGGATAGTAGGTTCGGGCGAGCAGTACTTC.